This T cell receptor (beta chain) originates from a study of molecular identifiers for immune sequencing clone quantification. CD8+CD4-CCR7+CD45RA+ sorting gave the naive CD8 T cells. This CDR3 is 16 amino acids long. Germline assignment: CDR1 SEHNR and CDR2 FQNEAQ (reference sequence). The table lists this clonotype with a few counts. Its specificity is unknown. A read error may be the cause here, since a much bigger clone is one base away. MiXCR, applied by TCRdb to the PCR reads, yields one record per CDR3 protein. This sample yields about 640,000 distinct CDR3 sequences, of which about 20% are seen a single time; approximately 0.9% belongs to the top ten. Study results and limitations: Spiked Jurkat TCR RNA equivalent to one cell reportedly surfaced among approximately 1.1 million naive cells. In cases of identical TCR molecules sharing a barcode, highly expanded clone sizes could be underestimated. Whereas naive cells kept under 1% of molecules in clones above 20 RNA copies, such clones held over 98% in effectors.

The TCR comes from a human donor in good health. Some libraries in this study had Jurkat cell RNA spiked in. The chain is built from TRBV7-9 and TRBJ2-3, with TRBD2 matching over 7 bases. The sample consisted of naive CD8+ T cells from blood, with Jurkat cell RNA spiked in. Subset meaning: FACS-sorted CD8+CD4-CCR7+CD45RA+ naive T cells. The CDR3 reads CASSLLAEIITGTQYF. CDR3 in DNA: TGTGCCAGCAGCTTACTAGCGGAGATAATCACAGGTACGCAGTATTTT.